The 16 T cell receptor beta chains reported below all come from one sample, sequenced in a study of beta chain features in type 1 diabetes. Notes on the study in general: A moderate, significant TCRB CDR3 shortening appeared in type 1 diabetes across four CD4+ subsets.

Isolated RNA was reverse transcribed in full, so expressed TCRB transcripts were sequenced. Measured with immunoSEQ multiplex PCR; TCRdb has only the in-frame clones, and not every one. The sample includes more than 550,000 clones, roughly an eighth seen only once; the top ten take 0.03% to 0.04%. No cognate antigen is known for these TCRs. Source material: naive CD4+ T cells from blood. Receptors were obtained from a man aged 18-30 years with type 1 diabetes.

This clone was observed a handful of times. The chain is built from TRBV13 and TRBJ1-1, with a tentative D call TRBD1 (5 bases). The germline V gene has CDR1 PRHDT and CDR2 FYEKMQ (reference sequence). The CDR3 extends over 15 amino acids. The germline V and J ends were trimmed by 4 bases and 4 bases, with 16 bases remaining between them. DNA of the CDR3: TGTGCCAGCAGCTCCACCCCTTTAAGGGGCACTGAAGCTTTCTTT. It codes for CASSSTPLRGTEAFF.

The chain combines TRBV6-6 with TRBJ1-6; possibly TRBD1 for D (5 bases). V lost 7 bases and J lost 10, with 17 bases in between. This CDR3 has 14 amino acids. Germline V gene sequence: CDR1 MNHNY, CDR2 SVGAGI (reference sequence). Written as DNA, the CDR3 is TGTGCCAGCACCTGGGGCAGGGCGGCCTCACCCCTCCACTTT. This gives the protein CASTWGRAASPLHF.

This clone was observed a handful of times. This CDR3 is CASSPAETQYF. CDR3 in DNA: TGTGCCAGCAGCCCCGCGGAGACCCAGTACTTC. This chain connects TRBV7-6 to TRBJ2-5; no reliable D call. Trimming removed 5 bases at V and 5 bases at J, with 6 bases between. CDR1 SGHVS and CDR2 FNYEAQ come from the germline V gene. The CDR3 loop spans 11 amino acids. Variable domain in full (rest from reference TRBV7-6 and TRBJ2-5): GAGVSQSPRYKVTKRGQDVALRCDPISGHVSLYWYRQALGQGPEFLTYFNYEAQQDKSGLPNDRFSAERPEGSISTLTIQRTEQRDSAMYRCASSPAETQYFGPGTRLLVL.

V usage is TRBV4-1 and J usage is TRBJ1-1; the match to TRBD1 covers 7 bases. The CDR3 is 13 amino acids. Germline CDR1 MGHRA, CDR2 YSYEKL. The junction had 3 bases not matched to a gene; V was cut back by 4 bases and J by 4 bases. The CDR3 is CASSRQGGTEAFF. CDR3 DNA sequence: TGCGCCAGCAGCCGCCAGGGGGGCACTGAAGCTTTCTTT.

This clone was detected a few times. The chain has TRBV30 and TRBJ2-2; D not resolved. The CDR3 loop spans 12 amino acids. Trimming cost V 1 base and J 6 bases, with 6 bases left between them. Per the germline V gene, CDR1 is GTSNPN and CDR2 is SVGIG (reference sequence). CDR3: CAWSGGAGELFF. The DNA for the CDR3 is TGTGCCTGGAGTGGTGGGGCCGGGGAGCTGTTTTTT.

V gene TRBV27 combines with J gene TRBJ2-1; TRBD2 agrees at 10 bases. The V gene end was trimmed by 4 bases and the J gene end by 6 bases; junction bases not matched to a gene: 6. The CDR3 runs 15 residues. The V gene's germline CDR1 is MNHEY and CDR2 SMNVEV (reference sequence). The CDR3 loop is CASSSTSGSFNEQFF. The CDR3 nucleotides read TGTGCCAGCAGTTCGACTAGCGGGTCTTTCAATGAGCAGTTCTTC.

J is TRBJ1-1 and V is TRBV14; TRBD1 agrees at 8 bases. The V gene end was trimmed by 5 bases and the J gene end by 4 bases; junction bases not matched to a gene: 3. The CDR3 runs to 13 residues. Per germline, CDR1 SGHDN and CDR2 FVKESK. The CDR3 nucleotides read TGTGCCAGCAGCGATGACAGGGGCACTGAAGCTTTCTTT. Its translation: CASSDDRGTEAFF.

The V gene is TRBV18, the J gene TRBJ2-3; tentatively, D is TRBD2 (5 bases). V was pared by 6 bases and J by 6 bases, with 7 bases between. The germline V gene has CDR1 KGHSH and CDR2 LQKENI. The CDR3 is 11 residues long. The CDR3 sequence is CASSWRDTQYF. CDR3 nucleotides: TGTGCCAGCTCGTGGAGGGATACGCAGTATTTT.

In DNA form, the CDR3 reads TGTGCCAGCAGCGAGGGACTAGCGGGCTCCTACAATGAGCAGTTCTTC. Protein: CASSEGLAGSYNEQFF. V and J are TRBV5-4 and TRBJ2-1; 12 bases match TRBD2. The CDR3 has 16 residues. CDR1 and CDR2 (germline): SGHNT, YYREEE (reference sequence). The trim removed 4 bases at V and 0 bases at J, leaving 2 bases unmatched. Filled out from reference TRBV5-4 and TRBJ2-1, the complete variable domain reads ETGVTQSPTHLIKTRGQQVTLRCSSQSGHNTVSWYQQALGQGPQFIFQYYREEENGRGNFPPRFSGLQFPNYSSELNVNALELDDSALYLCASSEGLAGSYNEQFFGPGTRLTVL.

The CDR3 protein is CAITEGGSSYEQYF. CDR3 in DNA: TGTGCCATCACCGAGGGTGGGAGCTCCTACGAGCAGTACTTC. The rearrangement uses TRBV10-3 and TRBJ2-7, with a possible D match to TRBD2 (5 bases). The CDR3 runs to 14 residues. V was trimmed by 7 bases and J by 0 bases, leaving 13 bases between them. Germline loops: CDR1 ENHRY, CDR2 SYGVKD.

This chain connects TRBV13 to TRBJ2-5; 13 nucleotides line up with TRBD2. The CDR3 sequence is 15 residues long. In germline, CDR1 is PRHDT, CDR2 FYEKMQ (reference sequence). V gave up 8 bases and J gave up 1 base; unmatched junction bases: 4. CDR3 nucleotides: TGTGCCAGCCGTAGACTAGCGGGGGGCCAAGAGACCCAGTACTTC. Protein: CASRRLAGGQETQYF. Combining the CDR3 with reference TRBV13 and TRBJ2-5 gives the whole variable domain AAGVIQSPRHLIKEKRETATLKCYPIPRHDTVYWYQQGPGQDPQFLISFYEKMQSDKGSIPDRFSAQQFSDYHSELNMSSLELGDSALYFCASRRLAGGQETQYFGPGTRLLVL.

The chain is built from TRBV6-5 and TRBJ1-5; perhaps TRBD1 as D (5 bases). The CDR3 runs to 13 residues. Germline V gene lookup returns CDR1 MNHEY and CDR2 SVGAGI. Trimming took 0 bases from V and 10 from J, leaving 10 bases between them. The CDR3 DNA reads as TGTGCCAGCAGTTACTCTGGGGGGGGTCCCCAGCATTTT. Translation gives CASSYSGGGPQHF.

The chain combines TRBV10-3 with TRBJ2-3; no definite D call. The CDR3 is 15 residues long. Trimming took 3 bases from V and 4 from J, leaving 14 bases between them. Germline values: CDR1 ENHRY, CDR2 SYGVKD. The CDR3 protein is CAISDRTQSPDTQYF. In DNA, the CDR3 is TGTGCCATCAGTGACAGGACCCAGAGCCCAGATACGCAGTATTTT.

This clone was counted between two and nine times. The CDR3 DNA follows: TGCGCCAGCAGCTGGGACGGGAGCACAGATACGCAGTATTTT. Protein sequence: CASSWDGSTDTQYF. The V gene is TRBV5-1, the J gene TRBJ2-3; D may correspond to TRBD1 or TRBD2 (5 bases each). The V end was cut by 3 bases, the J end by 0 bases, with 8 bases between. The germline gives CDR1 SGHRS, CDR2 YFSETQ. The CDR3 is made up of 14 amino acids.

This clone showed up just a few times. This chain uses TRBV7-9 with TRBJ2-1, with unresolved D. The CDR3 covers 12 residues. V lost 3 bases to trimming and J lost 5 bases, with 5 bases between them. The germline V gene has CDR1 SEHNR and CDR2 FQNEAQ (reference sequence). The CDR3 DNA reads TGTGCCAGCAGCTTTGACCACAATGAGCAGTTCTTC. It translates to CASSFDHNEQFF.

This sequence joins TRBV30 and TRBJ2-7, with D uncertain. V was trimmed by 0 bases and J by 5 bases, leaving 8 bases between them. This CDR3 has 12 residues. Germline values: CDR1 GTSNPN, CDR2 SVGIG (reference sequence). CDR3 coding DNA: TGTGCCTGGAGTGTATGGTGGAACGAGCAGTACTTC. This sequence encodes CAWSVWWNEQYF.